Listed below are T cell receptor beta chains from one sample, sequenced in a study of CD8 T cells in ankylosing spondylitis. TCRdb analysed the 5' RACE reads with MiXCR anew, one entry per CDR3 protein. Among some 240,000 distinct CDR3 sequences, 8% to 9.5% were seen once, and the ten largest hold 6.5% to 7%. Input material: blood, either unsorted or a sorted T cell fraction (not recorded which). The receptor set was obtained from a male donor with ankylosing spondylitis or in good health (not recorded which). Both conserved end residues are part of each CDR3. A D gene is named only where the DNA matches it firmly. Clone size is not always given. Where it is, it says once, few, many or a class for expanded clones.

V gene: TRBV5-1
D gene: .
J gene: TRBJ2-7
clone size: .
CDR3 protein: CASSQGPEMVHEQYF

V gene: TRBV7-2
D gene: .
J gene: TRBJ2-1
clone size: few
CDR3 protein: CASSLEGFSYNEQFF

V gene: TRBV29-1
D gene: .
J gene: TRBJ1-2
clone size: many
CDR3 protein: CSVEDLQLRGYGYTF

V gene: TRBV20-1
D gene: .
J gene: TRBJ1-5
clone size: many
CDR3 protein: CSAKLQGSSNQPQHF

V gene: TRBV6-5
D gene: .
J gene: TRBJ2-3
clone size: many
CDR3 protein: CASSYGDSPDTQYF

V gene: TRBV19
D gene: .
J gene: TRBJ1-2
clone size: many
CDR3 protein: CASNRDTGGYTF

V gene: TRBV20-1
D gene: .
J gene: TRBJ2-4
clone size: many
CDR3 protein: CSASGLPKNIQYF

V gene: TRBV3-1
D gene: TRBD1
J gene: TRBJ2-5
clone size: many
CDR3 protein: CASAGGTGLYQETQYF

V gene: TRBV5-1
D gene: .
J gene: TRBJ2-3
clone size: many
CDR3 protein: CASSLSATDTQYF

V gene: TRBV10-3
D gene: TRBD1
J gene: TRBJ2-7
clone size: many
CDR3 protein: CAISSGTGVLYEQYF

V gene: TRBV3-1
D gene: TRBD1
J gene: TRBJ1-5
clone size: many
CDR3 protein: CASSRTTGNFEPQHF

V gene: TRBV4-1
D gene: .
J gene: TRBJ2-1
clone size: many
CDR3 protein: CASSPLWGARDSEQFF

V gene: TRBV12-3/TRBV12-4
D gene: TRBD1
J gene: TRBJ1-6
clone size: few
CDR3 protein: CASLGQGADNSPLHF

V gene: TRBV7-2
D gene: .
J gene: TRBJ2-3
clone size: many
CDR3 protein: CASSLPSLDTQYF

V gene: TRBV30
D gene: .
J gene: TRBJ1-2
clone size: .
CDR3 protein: CAWSVLGTGSVKGYTF

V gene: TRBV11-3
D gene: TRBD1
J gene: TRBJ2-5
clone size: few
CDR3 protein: CASSLRTGGETQYF

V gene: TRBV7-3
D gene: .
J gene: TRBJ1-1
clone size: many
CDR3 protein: CASSSGADEAFF

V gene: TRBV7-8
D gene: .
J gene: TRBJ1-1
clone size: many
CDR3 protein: CASSSGSVRGEAFF

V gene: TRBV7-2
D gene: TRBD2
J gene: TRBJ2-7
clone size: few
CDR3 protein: CATKLWGGSGTYEQYF

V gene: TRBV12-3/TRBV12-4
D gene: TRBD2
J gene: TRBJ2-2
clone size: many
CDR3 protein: CASSLPAAGGTTGELFF

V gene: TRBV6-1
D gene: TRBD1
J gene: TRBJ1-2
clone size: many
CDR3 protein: CASRDTGTGNYGYTF

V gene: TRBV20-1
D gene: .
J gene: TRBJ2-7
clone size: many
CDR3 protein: CSAHRQASYEQYF

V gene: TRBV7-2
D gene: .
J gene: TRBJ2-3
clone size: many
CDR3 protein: CASSLATDGTQYF

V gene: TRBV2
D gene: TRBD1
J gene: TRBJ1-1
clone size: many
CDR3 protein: CASSDYRGLTEAFF

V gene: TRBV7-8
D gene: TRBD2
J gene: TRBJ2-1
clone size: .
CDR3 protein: CASSSGLAGAQPYNEQFF

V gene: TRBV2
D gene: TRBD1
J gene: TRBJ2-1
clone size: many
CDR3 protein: CASSYGQGYEQFF

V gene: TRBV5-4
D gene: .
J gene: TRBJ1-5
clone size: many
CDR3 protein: CAFRSNRGNSNQPQHF

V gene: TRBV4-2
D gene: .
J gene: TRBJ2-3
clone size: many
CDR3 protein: CASSQGSGRADTQYF

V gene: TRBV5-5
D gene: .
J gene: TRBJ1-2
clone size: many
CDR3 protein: CASSFLDETLRGYTF

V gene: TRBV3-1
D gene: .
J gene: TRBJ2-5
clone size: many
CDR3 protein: CASSQSTTQETQYF

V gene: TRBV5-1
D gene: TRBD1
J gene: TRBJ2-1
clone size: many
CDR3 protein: CASSPDRGDNEQFF

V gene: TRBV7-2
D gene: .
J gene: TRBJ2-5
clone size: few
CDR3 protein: CASSLQRGDETQYF

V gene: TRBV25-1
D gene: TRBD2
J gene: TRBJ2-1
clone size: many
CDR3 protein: CASSENGREDNEQFF

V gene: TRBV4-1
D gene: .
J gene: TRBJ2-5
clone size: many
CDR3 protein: CASSSWERKETQYF

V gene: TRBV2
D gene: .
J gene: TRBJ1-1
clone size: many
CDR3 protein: CASSEDVGTEAFF

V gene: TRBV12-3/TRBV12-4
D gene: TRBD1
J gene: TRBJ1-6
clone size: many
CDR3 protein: CASSSWTGKNSPLHF

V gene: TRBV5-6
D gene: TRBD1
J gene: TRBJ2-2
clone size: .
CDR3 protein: CAMSPGTGGIGELFF

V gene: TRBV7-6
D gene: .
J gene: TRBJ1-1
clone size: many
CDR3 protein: CASSLLEGTKDSEAFF

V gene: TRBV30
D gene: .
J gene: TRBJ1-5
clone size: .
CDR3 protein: CAWSRGGSNNQPQHF

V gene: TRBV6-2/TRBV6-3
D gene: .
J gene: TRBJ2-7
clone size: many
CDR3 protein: CATEEGDFDEQYF

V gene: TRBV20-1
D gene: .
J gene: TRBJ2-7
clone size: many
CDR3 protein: CSATPPSGPVEQYF